Given below is one TCR beta chain in context. Its binding antigen is unknown. Nothing much larger sits one base from this clone, and base qualities are not available. This sample is part of a study of cytomegalovirus exposure and HLA in healthy donors (dated by TCRdb to about 2017). General notes on the study: According to an earlier analysis of 450 to 650 of the donors, about 190 million T cells yielded roughly 100 million unique TCR beta sequences and 276 Gb of sequence data. An early release that covered some 630 HLA-typed donors contained around 300 gigabases of sequencing data and 75 million to 100 million unique TCR sequences. Of the 300 to 500 genotyped donors, 70% to 90% were placed in the genetic ancestry cluster associated with self-reported Caucasian donors. The study aimed to test whether signatures of past pathogen exposure could be identified by cataloging public T cell receptors. The study profiled the T cell repertoires of some 610 subjects by immunosequencing and related them to cytomegalovirus serostatus. Besides the first cohort of about 730 subjects, a separate validation cohort made up of roughly 120 different subjects was used. The study combined high-throughput TCR immunosequencing, statistical association of individual TCRs with disease status, and machine learning to predict cytomegalovirus infection status. A later analysis re-examined previously published TCR beta repertoires from just over 650 donors and added high-resolution HLA genotyping to investigate patterns of TCR occurrence. In the later analysis, no new phenotypic data were used to find candidate immune exposures; instead, reliance was placed on TCR beta sequences and their occurrence across donors. In an earlier analysis of 500 to 650 of the donors, high-throughput TCR beta sequencing was used to judge whether each TCR beta V gene segment behaved as functional or pseudogenic. Alongside the repertoire data, information on donor age, sex, ethnicity and CMV serostatus was compiled. A later genetic analysis used genome-wide SNP genotypes for about 65% of the roughly 670 donors, treating that subset as a discovery cohort. All discovery cohort repertoires had been generated on a single sequencing platform. Both class I and class II loci were covered by HLA typing, at four-digit resolution. Typing coverage varied by locus: 629-630 donors for A, B, C, DRB1 and DQB1; roughly 500 for DQA1; more than 600 for DPA1; approximately 450 for DPB1. Because of strong linkage in the cohort, a few DR-DQ haplotypes were treated as single units for association and clustering. Among about 400 genotyped donors of the cohort, an average of approximately 240,000 unique TCR beta nucleotide sequences was sequenced per donor, of which 15% to 20% were non-productive. Here is what the overall study found, with its caveats: In a later genetic analysis, a missense DCLRE1C variant was associated with V-gene and J-gene trimming of TCR beta chains, and the association was replicated in an independent cohort. An earlier analysis of approximately 540 of the donors showed that most TCR beta V segments appeared in productive rearrangements either about 90% or about 30% of the time, which broadly matched IMGT annotations. According to a later analysis, parvovirus B19, influenza, CMV and Epstein-Barr virus appeared linked to several top co-occurrence clusters. In a later analysis, 15,000 to 20,000 TCR beta sequences were associated with specific HLA alleles at a false discovery rate of 0.05. Most TCR sequences were observed very rarely across donors, whereas some public TCRs were present in many individuals. A total of about 180 TCR beta chains were listed by the study as associated with cytomegalovirus. The cohort was sequenced for TCR beta chains only, and without alpha or paired-chain data the features that could be detected were limited. According to a later analysis, most CMV-associated TCR beta chains appeared to be HLA-restricted, and the HLA associations seemed to be driven largely by CMV exposure. A later genetic analysis reported fewer N-insertions in productive TCRs among donors in an Asian-associated ancestry cluster than the roughly 670-donor mean. The sequencing pipeline was judged likely to have produced a cluster of highly shared sequence variants as a technical artifact. Sequencing depth was assumed to be roughly uniform across donors in the presence/absence analyses, though that assumption may not hold. Three of the identified cytomegalovirus-associated TCR beta chains were confirmed in vitro to be specific for cytomegalovirus antigens. The earlier analysis of about 600 of the donors excluded roughly 16 rarely observed V segments, including chromosome 9 orphons, because counts were too low. Because HLA typing was unavailable for some donors at each locus, only the typed subset was used in association tests. Strong co-occurrence of HLA alleles, especially DR and DQ, made assigning TCR associations to individual alleles difficult. A further reported finding was that TCR beta sequences accurately predicted the HLA-A and HLA-B alleles for most subjects in the first cohort. Compared with equally common non-associated chains, HLA-associated TCR beta chains in a later analysis were more clonally expanded and had lower generation probabilities. Some IMGT-functional V segments, including TRBV6-2 and TRBV6-3, could not be distinguished by the 87-base-pair reads and were therefore excluded. It was suggested by the authors that the approach could potentially be generalized to other disease states and immunological phenotypes. The classifier was reported to diagnose cytomegalovirus status with high specificity and sensitivity in both the original cohort and the validation cohort. Correlated functional status among segregating V segments might be attributable to linkage disequilibrium, but an unknown experimental factor could not be ruled out. CMV serostatus was the only immune exposure information available for the cohort. According to a later analysis, TCR association rates differed among HLA loci, with DRB1 alleles showing the most associated TCRs and HLA-C alleles showing the fewest.

The cohort consisted of hundreds of healthy bone marrow donors. At the time of sampling, all cohort members were nominally healthy, though unrecorded immune exposures were likely present. The donor was CMV seropositive and belonged to the group of 270 or so seropositive cohort members. A peripheral blood sample was provided by each donor, and peripheral blood mononuclear cells were used for TCR beta sequencing. Genomic DNA extraction from the blood cell samples was performed with the Qiagen DNeasy Blood Extraction Kit. Relative to germline, V is 7 bases shorter and J is 5 bases shorter, with 15 bases between their ends. The CDR3 covers 13 residues, taking in both the cysteine and the phenylalanine. This entry keeps only the CDR3 DNA: 39 bases, framed from base 1. Taken from the germline V gene, the CDR1 and CDR2 loops are SGHRS and YFSETQ. The library was produced with the immunoSEQ multiplex PCR assay. For the multiplex PCR, a mixture combining 60 forward primers for TCR Vbeta segments and 13 reverse primers for TCR Jbeta segments was used. The CDR3 region of rearranged TCR beta genes was amplified from genomic DNA by a multiplex PCR assay. The amplified TCR beta libraries were sequenced on the Illumina HiSeq System as 87-base-pair reads. From the authors' description of their analysis: In a later analysis, roughly 80 million unique TCR beta chains were counted across the roughly 670 repertoires, and approximately 11 million of these chains were shared by at least two donors. Raw reads were error-corrected and collapsed into unique sequences with a nearest-neighbor algorithm that merged closely related sequences to remove PCR and sequencing errors. CDR3 sequences were aligned to IMGT reference sequences to assign V, D and J gene segments. For a sequence to be retained, a match of at least six nucleotides to both a V gene segment and a J gene segment was required. A rearrangement was called productive if the CDR3 had no stop codons and remained in frame with V and J, and every other rearrangement was called non-productive. CDR3 was defined by IMGT convention, running from the second conserved V-encoded cysteine to the conserved J-encoded phenylalanine. The earlier analysis of about 560 of the donors excluded any sequence lacking an unambiguous match to a single V gene segment. An earlier analysis of roughly 590 of the donors called V segments functional above 56.7% productive rearrangements and segregating when the between-donor standard deviation exceeded 5%. A statistical classification framework was built for diagnosing cytomegalovirus status from the catalog of TCR beta chain sequences. A later analysis assigned V and J genes by comparing TCR nucleotide sequences with IMGT/GENE-DB human TR gene sequences. The TCRdist pipeline was used in a later analysis to assign CDR3 sequences and most-parsimonious VDJ recombination scenarios. In a later analysis, each TCR beta chain was defined by its CDR3 amino acid sequence together with its V-gene family, and reads lacking a unique V-gene family were excluded. As a way to deal with suspected cross-contamination and a sequencing artifact, a later analysis dropped more than 500 nucleotide sequences that were highly shared and had low generation probability. For each public chain, a later analysis derived a clonal expansion index from normalized ranks of inferred template counts within each repertoire. A later analysis computed generation probabilities with a VDJ recombination model fitted to out-of-frame rearrangements, and checked the results against IGoR. In a later analysis, hypergeometric tests were used to score TCR-TCR, TCR-HLA and TCR-CMV co-occurrence, with a repertoire-size bias correction applied to TCR pairs. A later analysis estimated false discovery rates by permuting HLA or CMV assignments 20 times. In a later analysis, co-occurring TCRs were grouped using DBSCAN, and TCRdist sequence similarity was added for clustering within HLA-allele-positive subsets. Repertoires with fewer than 30,000 or more than 120,000 public chains were left out of co-occurrence clustering, as were five repertoires with anomalous nucleotide sharing. This is the immuneACCESS table as TCRdb keeps it, with only in-frame sequences that have V and J called. A part of the clones is gone; compared with another copy, unresolved V genes explain less than half, and the rest is unexplained. Clonal size and the V and J genes are those of that table, whereas D and trimming came from the DNA. The sample yields about 130,000 clones; under 10% were counted once. The ten largest clones add up to roughly 7.2% of the sample.

The clonotype comes from a woman aged 40 to 50 in good health and CMV-seropositive. The chain links TRBV5-1 with TRBJ1-1, with a weak D call of TRBD1 (5 bases match). Sequenced input: PBMCs. DNA sequence: TGCGCCAGCTCATCCTGGGGGGGGACTGAAGCTTTCTTT. It translates to CASSSWGGTEAFF.